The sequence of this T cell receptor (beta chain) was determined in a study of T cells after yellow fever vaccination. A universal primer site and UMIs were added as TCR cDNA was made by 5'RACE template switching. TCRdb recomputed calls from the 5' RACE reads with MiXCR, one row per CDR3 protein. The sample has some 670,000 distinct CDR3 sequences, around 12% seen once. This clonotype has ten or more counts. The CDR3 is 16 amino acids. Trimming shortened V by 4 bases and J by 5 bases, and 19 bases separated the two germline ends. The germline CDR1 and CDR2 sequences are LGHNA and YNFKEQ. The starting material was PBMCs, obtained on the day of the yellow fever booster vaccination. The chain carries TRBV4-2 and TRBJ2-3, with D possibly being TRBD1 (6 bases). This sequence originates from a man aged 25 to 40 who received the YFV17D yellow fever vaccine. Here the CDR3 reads CASSRDYREWRDTQYF. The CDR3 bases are TGTGCCAGCAGCCGAGACTACAGGGAATGGAGAGATACGCAGTATTTT.